This T cell receptor beta chain emerged from a study of PD-1 blockade in mismatch repair-deficient tumors. This CDR3 has 12 amino acids. V dropped 6 bases and J dropped 8; count of bases not matched to a gene: 0. Germline CDR1 is MNHNY and CDR2 is SVGAGI (reference sequence). Here immunoSEQ multiplex PCR was the method, and the copy in TCRdb shows in-frame clones only, minus some. The repertoire consists of about 25,000 clones, with about 81% occurring once and the leading ten covering 2.5% to 3.5%. This clone was recorded once. Its antigen is not identified. Study outcomes and limitations: Tumor-resident clones, often undetectable pretreatment in blood, expanded then contracted after pembrolizumab.

The sample consisted of PBMCs, taken before pembrolizumab treatment. The chain recombines TRBV6-6 with TRBJ2-4; 11 nucleotides line up with TRBD2. This TCR came from an adult with mismatch repair-deficient cancer. The CDR3 nucleotides are TGTGCCAGCAGACTAGCGGGAGACATTCAGTACTTC. Its translation is CASRLAGDIQYF.